These 19 T cell receptor beta chains were sequenced from one sample in a study of T cell changes during pregnancy in multiple sclerosis. Data came from immunoSEQ multiplex PCR; TCRdb stores just in-frame clones and leaves some out. The table lists 100,000 or so clones, about 91% of them singletons. The input for sequencing was peripheral blood, taken in the second trimester of pregnancy. The source is a female donor with multiple sclerosis, enrolled in a pregnancy study.

The chain employs TRBV11-2 and TRBJ2-5; D remains unclear. The CDR3 sequence is 17 residues long. Trimming cost V 0 bases and J 5 bases, with 19 bases left between them. The germline V gene encodes CDR1 SGHAT and CDR2 FQNNGV. The CDR3 sequence is CASSLDSRESSKETQYF. The CDR3 coding sequence is TGTGCCAGCAGCTTAGATTCCCGTGAGAGTTCCAAGGAGACCCAGTACTTC.

The DNA of the CDR3 is TGCGCCAGCAGCCTTTCCAGACAGGGAAACACCATATATTTT. Protein: CASSLSRQGNTIYF. V gene TRBV4-1 combines with J gene TRBJ1-3; a weak D match, TRBD1 (5 bases). The CDR3 spans 14 residues. Trimming shortened V by 4 bases and J by 4 bases, and 11 bases separated the two germline ends. The V gene's germline CDR1 is MGHRA and CDR2 YSYEKL.

This chain uses TRBV13 with TRBJ1-1; D remains unclear. Looked up from germline, CDR1 is PRHDT and CDR2 is FYEKMQ (reference sequence). V lost 7 bases and J lost 2, with 5 bases in between. The CDR3 runs to 11 residues. CDR3 sequence reads: CASTLNTEAFF. The CDR3 region has the DNA TGTGCCAGCACCCTCAACACTGAAGCTTTCTTT.

The J gene is TRBJ2-7, the V gene TRBV5-4; maybe TRBD2 (6 bases). The CDR3 consists of 15 residues. V was trimmed by 0 bases and J by 7 bases, leaving 17 bases between them. Germline CDR1 is SGHNT and CDR2 is YYREEE (reference sequence). The CDR3 region is CASSLEGKRVSEQYF. In nucleotides, the CDR3 is TGTGCCAGCAGCTTGGAGGGAAAGCGGGTGAGTGAGCAGTACTTC. The entire variable domain, with the rest obtained from reference TRBV5-4 and TRBJ2-7, is as follows: ETGVTQSPTHLIKTRGQQVTLRCSSQSGHNTVSWYQQALGQGPQFIFQYYREEENGRGNFPPRFSGLQFPNYSSELNVNALELDDSALYLCASSLEGKRVSEQYFGPGTRLTVT.

The CDR3 protein is CASSLAGGDETQYF. As DNA, the CDR3 is TGCGCCAGCAGCCTAGCGGGAGGCGACGAGACCCAGTACTTC. The chain has TRBV4-1 and TRBJ2-5; 10 nucleotides align to TRBD2. The germline V gene encodes CDR1 MGHRA and CDR2 YSYEKL. The junction had 4 bases not matched to a gene; V was cut back by 4 bases and J by 5 bases. The CDR3 spans 14 residues.

The gene calls are TRBV5-8 and TRBJ2-7; maybe TRBD1 (5 bases). The CDR3 is 14 amino acids. Germline V gene sequence: CDR1 SGHTS, CDR2 YDEGEE. The V gene lost 3 bases and the J gene lost 0 bases, with 10 bases spanning the gap. CDR3 in amino acids: CASSSTESSYEQYF. CDR3 DNA sequence: TGTGCCAGCAGCTCGACAGAGTCCTCCTACGAGCAGTACTTC.

The rearrangement joins TRBV5-6 to TRBJ1-2, with D uncertain. Trimming stripped 9 bases from V and 3 bases from J, with 9 bases between. The germline V gene has CDR1 SGHDT and CDR2 YYEEEE. CDR3 size: 11 residues. The CDR3 region has the DNA TGTGCCACCCGGAGGGACTATGGCTACACCTTC. It codes for CATRRDYGYTF.

The chain employs TRBV28 and TRBJ2-3; D ambiguous. Germline loops: CDR1 MDHEN, CDR2 SYDVKM. Deletions cut 2 bases from V and 2 bases from J, with 8 bases between. This CDR3 is 14 amino acids long. The CDR3 DNA follows: TGTGCCAGCAGTTTAAGAGTACTCACAGATACGCAGTATTTT. Residues: CASSLRVLTDTQYF. Full variable domain (remainder filled in from reference TRBV28 and TRBJ2-3): DVKVTQSSRYLVKRTGEKVFLECVQDMDHENMFWYRQDPGLGLRLIYFSYDVKMKEKGDIPEGYSVSREKKERFSLILESASTNQTSMYLCASSLRVLTDTQYFGPGTRLTVL.

This clone was seen once. This chain joins TRBV9 and TRBJ2-2; D gene unclear. Germline CDR1 is SGDLS and CDR2 is YYNGEE. The germline V and J ends were trimmed by 4 bases and 2 bases, with 9 bases remaining between them. The CDR3 extends over 14 amino acids. CDR3 in amino acids: CASSPPYNTGELFF. In DNA form, the CDR3 reads TGTGCCAGCAGCCCCCCCTACAACACCGGGGAGCTGTTTTTT.

The rearrangement links TRBV9 to TRBJ2-7; 8 nucleotides line up with TRBD2. The CDR3 is 15 amino acids. With 0 bases clipped from V and 2 bases from J, the junction kept 4 bases outside the gene matches. Germline lookup yields CDR1 SGDLS and CDR2 YYNGEE. The CDR3 coding sequence is TGTGCCAGCAGCGTAGGGTCGGGAGGGCCCTACGAGCAGTACTTC. It encodes CASSVGSGGPYEQYF.

The chain has TRBV19 and TRBJ2-1; D not resolved. Trimming left V 3 bases short and J 5 bases short, with 14 bases between. This CDR3 is 15 amino acids long. The germline V gene has CDR1 LNHDA and CDR2 SQIVND (reference sequence). The CDR3 reads CASSMRAFENNEQFF. CDR3 coding DNA: TGTGCCAGTAGTATGCGAGCCTTTGAGAACAATGAGCAGTTCTTC.

V usage is TRBV6-1 and J usage is TRBJ1-1; 8 positions match TRBD1. The germline V gene has CDR1 MNHNS and CDR2 SASEGT. The CDR3 has 13 amino acids. V gave up 3 bases and J gave up 3 bases; unmatched junction bases: 0. CDR3 nucleotides: TGTGCCAGCAGTGACAGGGGGCACACTGAAGCTTTCTTT. The encoded protein is CASSDRGHTEAFF.

This chain joins TRBV6-4 and TRBJ2-6; D unclear. Trimming removed 2 bases from V and 3 bases from J, with 5 bases in between. Germline V CDR1 and CDR2: MRHNA, SNTAGT. CDR3 length: 14 amino acids. The CDR3 sequence is CASSDVVGANVLTF. As DNA, the CDR3 is TGTGCCAGCAGTGACGTCGTTGGGGCCAACGTCCTGACTTTC.

The rearrangement joins TRBV6-5 to TRBJ2-2; 11 nucleotides line up with TRBD2. The CDR3 runs 16 residues. Germline V gives CDR1 MNHEY, CDR2 SVGAGI. J lost 4 bases, V lost 1 base, and 2 bases had no gene match. For the CDR3, the DNA is TGTGCCAGCAGTTACTTACTAGCGGGAGCCACCGGGGAGCTGTTTTTT. Translated: CASSYLLAGATGELFF.

The V and J genes are TRBV6-5 and TRBJ1-1, with D possibly being TRBD1 (6 bases). Trimming left V 6 bases short and J 5 bases short, with 10 bases between. This CDR3 spans 12 amino acids. In germline, CDR1 is MNHEY, CDR2 SVGAGI. The CDR3 sequence is CASSLQGTEAFF. CDR3 sequence (DNA): TGTGCCAGCAGCCTACAGGGTACTGAAGCTTTCTTT.

The CDR3 here is CASSIRTRDEKLFF. DNA for the CDR3: TGTGCCAGTAGTATAAGGACACGAGACGAAAAACTGTTTTTT. The chain uses TRBV19 and TRBJ1-4, with D perhaps TRBD1 (5 bases). This CDR3 has 14 residues. V gave up 2 bases and J gave up 8 bases, with 12 bases separating them. Germline CDR1 LNHDA, CDR2 SQIVND (reference sequence).

J is TRBJ1-1 and V is TRBV2; 9 nucleotides match TRBD1. The J segment lost 0 bases and the V segment lost 5 bases, leaving 7 bases of the junction unmatched. The CDR3 has 16 amino acids. Germline V gene data show CDR1 as SNHLY and CDR2 as FYNNEI. The DNA for the CDR3 is TGTGCCAGCAGTTGGAACAGGGGGCGCTTGAACACTGAAGCTTTCTTT. Protein sequence: CASSWNRGRLNTEAFF.

The chain combines TRBV28 with TRBJ1-1; a possible D gene is TRBD1 (6 bases). Per germline, CDR1 MDHEN and CDR2 SYDVKM. The CDR3 loop spans 11 amino acids. V lost 4 bases and J lost 9, with 9 bases in between. CDR3 nucleotide sequence: TGTGCCAGCAGTTACGGGACACAAGCTTTCTTT. The encoded protein is CASSYGTQAFF. The full variable domain, in which reference TRBV28 and TRBJ1-1 provide the parts outside the CDR3, is DVKVTQSSRYLVKRTGEKVFLECVQDMDHENMFWYRQDPGLGLRLIYFSYDVKMKEKGDIPEGYSVSREKKERFSLILESASTNQTSMYLCASSYGTQAFFGQGTRLTVV.

This chain links TRBV18 with TRBJ2-7, with 7 bases aligning to TRBD1. The germline gives CDR1 KGHSH, CDR2 LQKENI. The CDR3 contains 14 residues. J lost 3 bases, V lost 3 bases, and 5 bases had no gene match. The CDR3 DNA follows: TGTGCCAGCTCACCTTTCCGGGACAGCTACGAGCAGTACTTC. The encoded protein is CASSPFRDSYEQYF.